These 31 T cell receptor beta chains were sequenced from one sample in a study of T cells in Graves' hyperthyroidism and ophthalmopathy. Amplified TCR beta CDR3 regions came from RNA transcripts. HTBI primers were used for first-round RT-PCR of the TCR CDR3. TCRdb analysed the multiplex PCR reads with MiXCR anew, one entry per CDR3 protein. The data contain about 640,000 distinct CDR3 sequences, less than 25% of them singletons. Sequencing input: blood. Receptor source: a man aged 30 to 45 with Graves' ophthalmopathy.

This clonotype was counted ten times or more. The chain has TRBV30 and TRBJ1-4, with D perhaps TRBD1 (6 bases). Looked up from germline, CDR1 is GTSNPN and CDR2 is SVGIG (reference sequence). The CDR3 consists of 13 residues. V was trimmed by 5 bases and J by 6 bases, leaving 13 bases between them. CDR3 region: CAWGRGVYEKLFF. The CDR3 DNA is TGTGCCTGGGGCAGGGGAGTTTATGAAAAACTGTTTTTT.

This clonotype has just a few counts. J is TRBJ1-1 and V is TRBV9; D call uncertain. This CDR3 comprises 17 residues. Germline assignment: CDR1 SGDLS and CDR2 YYNGEE. V was clipped by 3 bases and J by 1 base, with 19 bases between them. The CDR3 region has the DNA TGTGCCAGCAGCGCAAAGAAGAAACGAATAGAGAACACTGAAGCTTTCTTT. Its translation is CASSAKKKRIENTEAFF.

This clonotype was seen at least ten times. The chain carries TRBV12-3 or TRBV12-4 and TRBJ1-1; 7 bases are a match to TRBD1. V was clipped by 3 bases and J by 5 bases; unmatched bases: 21. This CDR3 contains 19 residues. The CDR3 region has the DNA TGTGCCAGCAGTTTCTTTGTCCCCCCCCCCCAGGGGGTGAGGACTGAAGCTTTCTTT. Translated: CASSFFVPPPQGVRTEAFF.

This clonotype was found many times. The chain employs TRBV30 and TRBJ2-5; the D gene is possibly TRBD1 (6 bases). The CDR3 totals 12 residues. Germline CDR1 and CDR2: GTSNPN and SVGIG (reference sequence). V gave up 3 bases and J gave up 4 bases, with 9 bases separating them. The CDR3 here is CAWREGGETQYF. The CDR3 nucleotides are TGTGCCTGGAGGGAAGGGGGAGAGACCCAGTACTTC.

This clonotype has a handful of counts. The chain uses TRBV10-1 and TRBJ2-7; D may match TRBD1 or TRBD2 (5 bases each). V was cut by 2 bases and J by 3 bases, with 11 bases left in between. This CDR3 has 14 amino acids. Per germline, CDR1 WNHNN and CDR2 SYGVQD (reference sequence). CDR3 residues: CASSEGGLGYEQYF. The DNA of the CDR3 is TGCGCCAGCAGTGAGGGGGGATTAGGCTACGAGCAGTACTTC.

This clonotype occurred many times. J is TRBJ2-7 and V is TRBV27, with 12 bases fitting TRBD2. Trimming took 5 bases from V and 4 from J; bases not matched to a gene: 6. This CDR3 region has 15 residues. The germline V gene encodes CDR1 MNHEY and CDR2 SMNVEV (reference sequence). This chain's CDR3 is CASSQRLAGVYEQYF. The CDR3 DNA follows: TGTGCCAGCAGTCAAAGACTAGCGGGAGTGTACGAGCAGTACTTC.

The V and J genes are TRBV19 and TRBJ2-3, with D possibly being TRBD2 (7 bases). V gave up 3 bases and J gave up 4 bases, with 11 bases separating them. The CDR3 totals 14 residues. The germline V gene has CDR1 LNHDA and CDR2 SQIVND (reference sequence). CDR3: CASSMRGPADTQYF. The CDR3 DNA reads as TGTGCCAGTAGTATGCGGGGGCCGGCAGATACGCAGTATTTT. Looking up the rest from reference TRBV19 and TRBJ2-3 gives the full variable domain: DGGITQSPKYLFRKEGQNVTLSCEQNLNHDAMYWYRQDPGQGLRLIYYSQIVNDFQKGDIAEGYSVSREKKESFPLTVTSAQKNPTAFYLCASSMRGPADTQYFGPGTRLTVL.

This clonotype was detected many times. The rearrangement links TRBV2 to TRBJ1-2, with 8 positions matching TRBD1. Looked up from germline, CDR1 is SNHLY and CDR2 is FYNNEI. The V and J ends lost 4 bases and 3 bases, in that order; junction bases with no gene match: 4. This CDR3 has 14 amino acids. This CDR3 is CASSGQGRDYGYTF. CDR3 in DNA: TGTGCCAGCAGTGGACAGGGGCGAGACTATGGCTACACCTTC.

The rearrangement uses TRBV11-3 and TRBJ2-1, with 11 bases matching TRBD2. Trimming cost V 0 bases and J 7 bases; bases outside gene matches: 5. Germline loops: CDR1 SGHNT, CDR2 YENEEA. CDR3 length: 16 residues. The DNA of the CDR3 is TGTGCCAGCAGCTTAGATAGCGGGAGGGCCTCTAATGAGCAGTTCTTC. Translating it yields CASSLDSGRASNEQFF.

This clonotype showed up just once. One end of the junction does not line up with germline, which may come from a read error. The chain links TRBV7-9 to TRBJ1-2; a possible D gene is TRBD1 (5 bases). Germline V gene lookup returns CDR1 SEHNR and CDR2 FQNEAQ (reference sequence). The CDR3 runs to 12 residues. In nucleotides, the CDR3 is TGTACCAGCAGCTTAAGACAGTCGGGCTACACCTTC. This sequence encodes CTSSLRQSGYTF.

V is TRBV7-9 and J is TRBJ2-3; 13 bases match TRBD2. The V and J ends lost 5 bases and 2 bases, in that order; junction bases with no gene match: 7. Looked up from germline, CDR1 is SEHNR and CDR2 is FQNEAQ (reference sequence). The CDR3 loop spans 17 amino acids. Here the CDR3 reads CASSARTSGRFTDTQYF. CDR3 in DNA: TGTGCCAGCAGCGCCCGGACTAGCGGGAGATTCACAGATACGCAGTATTTT.

Turning to this clonotype: This may arise from a read error, as a much more abundant clone is one base away. The chain couples TRBV27 to TRBJ2-7, with D tentatively TRBD1 (5 bases). The CDR3 runs to 13 residues. The germline gives CDR1 MNHEY, CDR2 SMNVEV (reference sequence). The CDR3 spells CAGSFSTDYEQYF. Written as DNA, the CDR3 is TGTGCCGGCAGTTTCTCGACAGACTACGAGCAGTACTTC.

This clonotype was counted at least ten times. The rearrangement uses TRBV30 and TRBJ1-6; D not resolved. CDR1 GTSNPN and CDR2 SVGIG come from the germline V gene (reference sequence). This CDR3 is built from 12 residues. Trimming removed 3 bases at V and 5 bases at J, with 5 bases between. The CDR3 DNA follows: TGTGCCTGGAGCCTGAATAATTCACCCCTCCACTTT. This encodes CAWSLNNSPLHF.

This clonotype appeared many times. In DNA, the CDR3 is TGTGCCACCAGTGATAGGACTAGCGGGATGAACGAGCAGTACTTC. This sequence encodes CATSDRTSGMNEQYF. This sequence joins TRBV24-1 and TRBJ2-7, with 12 bases matching TRBD2. CDR1 and CDR2 (germline): KGHDR, SFDVKD. The length of the CDR3 is 15 residues. Germline trimming cut 3 bases from V and 5 bases from J; bases unmatched to any gene: 4.

The chain has TRBV20-1 and TRBJ1-3; D ambiguous. The CDR3 totals 13 residues. Germline V gene sequence: CDR1 DFQATT, CDR2 SNEGSKA (reference sequence). Trimming removed 3 bases at V and 0 bases at J, with 6 bases between. The CDR3 protein is CSASQSSGNTIYF. CDR3 bases: TGCAGTGCTAGTCAGAGCTCTGGAAACACCATATATTTT.

The chain combines TRBV19 with TRBJ2-6; a possible D gene is TRBD2 (5 bases). V shed 4 bases and J shed 2 bases, with 15 bases lying between them. This CDR3 contains 17 residues. Germline V gene sequence: CDR1 LNHDA, CDR2 SQIVND (reference sequence). CDR3 in DNA: TGTGCCAGTAGTACCGGTGGAGGTCTTGCTGGGGCCAACGTCCTGACTTTC. Its translation is CASSTGGGLAGANVLTF.

Turning to this clonotype: One junction end disagrees with the germline gene, perhaps due to a read error. This chain links TRBV12-3 or TRBV12-4 with TRBJ2-2, with 8 bases lining up with TRBD2. The CDR3 totals 14 residues. The CDR3 coding sequence is TGTGTCAGCAGTTTCAGCGGGAGTACCGGGGAGCTGTTTTTT. It codes for CVSSFSGSTGELFF.

J is TRBJ1-1 and V is TRBV20-1; D call uncertain. CDR1 is DFQATT and CDR2 is SNEGSKA in the germline V gene (reference sequence). This CDR3 has 17 residues. Trimming left V 0 bases short and J 0 bases short, with 17 bases between. The CDR3 coding sequence is TGCAGTGCTAGAGAAGGGTTGGGTCTACCGATGAACACTGAAGCTTTCTTT. As protein: CSAREGLGLPMNTEAFF.

This clonotype was counted many times. The gene calls are TRBV5-8 and TRBJ2-5; D gene ambiguous. The ends were cut back, 7 bases at V and 1 base at J, with 17 bases in the middle. The CDR3 runs 15 residues. Germline loops: CDR1 SGHTS, CDR2 YDEGEE. CDR3 DNA sequence: TGTGCCAGCTTTAAGCGCCACGTCTCCCAAGAGACCCAGTACTTC. This codes for CASFKRHVSQETQYF.

This clonotype was detected ten times or more. The chain is built from TRBV5-1 and TRBJ2-3; maybe TRBD2 (5 bases). The CDR3 contains 15 residues. Trimming cost V 0 bases and J 3 bases, with 11 bases left between them. The germline gives CDR1 SGHRS, CDR2 YFSETQ. The CDR3 sequence: CASSLGASRTDTQYF. CDR3 DNA sequence: TGCGCCAGCAGCTTGGGGGCTAGCAGGACAGATACGCAGTATTTT.

This clonotype has just a few counts. V usage is TRBV12-3 or TRBV12-4 and J usage is TRBJ2-3, with D perhaps matching TRBD1 (5 bases). CDR3 length: 15 amino acids. V lost 6 bases and J lost 0, with 13 bases in between. CDR3 DNA sequence: TGTGCCAGCAGCCTAGGGGATCTAAGCACAGATACGCAGTATTTT. Translating gives CASSLGDLSTDTQYF.

For this clonotype: This may be a read error, as it is one base from a much larger clone. The V gene is TRBV20-1, the J gene TRBJ1-1, with a possible D match to TRBD1 (5 bases). CDR3 length equals 13 residues. The germline gives CDR1 DFQATT, CDR2 SNEGSKA (reference sequence). CDR3 nucleotides: TGCAGTGCTAGAGTGAGGGGAAACACTGGAGCTTTCTTT. It translates to CSARVRGNTGAFF.

This clonotype was seen ten or more times. The rearrangement uses TRBV28 and TRBJ2-5; a weak D match, TRBD2 (7 bases). The CDR3 extends over 16 amino acids. In germline, CDR1 is MDHEN, CDR2 SYDVKM. The V end was cut by 4 bases, the J end by 1 base, with 16 bases between. DNA of the CDR3: TGTGCCAGCAGTTCCCTGGGGGGGGCCGCCCAAGAGACCCAGTACTTC. The encoded protein is CASSSLGGAAQETQYF. Using reference TRBV28 and TRBJ2-5 for the parts outside the CDR3, the full variable domain is DVKVTQSSRYLVKRTGEKVFLECVQDMDHENMFWYRQDPGLGLRLIYFSYDVKMKEKGDIPEGYSVSREKKERFSLILESASTNQTSMYLCASSSLGGAAQETQYFGPGTRLLVL.

CDR3 sequence (DNA): TGTGCCAGCAGTGAATGGGACAGGGGATTAAGTGGCTACACCTTC. Protein product: CASSEWDRGLSGYTF. The chain combines TRBV6-1 with TRBJ1-2, with 10 positions matching TRBD1. Germline CDR1 reads MNHNS; CDR2 reads SASEGT. V was pared by 2 bases and J by 7 bases, with 7 bases of the junction left unmatched. This CDR3 contains 15 residues.

This chain connects TRBV20-1 to TRBJ1-2; D is undetermined. CDR1 DFQATT and CDR2 SNEGSKA come from the germline V gene (reference sequence). The CDR3 is 13 amino acids. V was trimmed by 2 bases and J by 5 bases, leaving 12 bases between them. DNA for the CDR3: TGCAGTGCTAGACGCACAACAACTTATGGCTACACCTTC. Protein product: CSARRTTTYGYTF.

This clonotype was detected many times. CDR3: CSARTTGTASGQETQYF. The DNA of the CDR3 is TGCAGTGCTAGAACCACAGGGACAGCTTCGGGCCAAGAGACCCAGTACTTC. The J gene is TRBJ2-5, the V gene TRBV20-1; 7 bases fit TRBD1. With V trimmed by 2 bases and J by 1 base, 13 bases remained unmatched. Germline V gene sequence: CDR1 DFQATT, CDR2 SNEGSKA (reference sequence). This CDR3 is built from 17 residues.

CDR3 DNA: TGTGCCAGCAGTTATACGGTTTCAGCGCCCACACACGAGCAGTACTTC. Amino acid sequence: CASSYTVSAPTHEQYF. The chain joins TRBV6-2 or TRBV6-3 to TRBJ2-7; D is unclear. The CDR3 totals 16 residues. Germline V lookup: CDR1 MNHEY, CDR2 SVGEGT. V lost 3 bases, J lost 5 bases, and 20 bases lay in between.

This rearrangement joins TRBV24-1 to TRBJ2-3, with 14 bases aligning to TRBD2. V shed 7 bases, J shed 7 bases, and the junction held 9 bases outside the gene matches. The CDR3 length is 16 residues. The germline gives CDR1 KGHDR, CDR2 SFDVKD. The CDR3 DNA is TGTGCCACCAGCTTCCCGGGACTAGCGGGAGACTATACGCAGTATTTT. Translated, it gives CATSFPGLAGDYTQYF.

The chain employs TRBV7-9 and TRBJ2-2, with D maybe TRBD2 (6 bases). The V gene's germline CDR1 is SEHNR and CDR2 FQNEAQ (reference sequence). The CDR3 spans 14 residues. Trimming took 1 base from V and 13 from J, leaving 16 bases between them. The CDR3: CASSLGVGGAGLFF. The CDR3 DNA sequence: TGTGCCAGCAGCTTAGGCGTGGGAGGCGCCGGGCTGTTTTTT.

This clonotype was counted at least ten times. The genes are TRBV18 and TRBJ1-2; 9 bases line up with TRBD1. The junction had 3 bases not matched to a gene; V was cut back by 3 bases and J by 4 bases. The CDR3 length is 14 residues. Germline CDR1 reads KGHSH; CDR2 reads LQKENI. CDR3 sequence reads: CASSPPGQGYGYTF. CDR3 in DNA: TGTGCCAGCTCACCGCCGGGACAGGGCTATGGCTACACCTTC.

V gene TRBV4-1 combines with J gene TRBJ1-1; 9 nucleotides align to TRBD1. The germline V gene has CDR1 MGHRA and CDR2 YSYEKL. This CDR3 has 14 amino acids. J gave up 5 bases and V 4 bases, and 5 bases lay outside the gene matches. The CDR3 DNA sequence: TGCGCCAGCAGCCGTACAGGGGGCTCGACTGAAGCTTTCTTT. Translation gives CASSRTGGSTEAFF.